A single TCR beta chain is shown here with its context. Antigen unknown. This specimen comes from a study of cytomegalovirus exposure and HLA in healthy donors. PCR used 60 Vbeta primers and 13 Jbeta primers. The table came from immunoSEQ multiplex PCR; TCRdb's copy has only in-frame clones and leaves some out. Altogether roughly 96,000 clones are present, 65% to 80% being singletons, with the ten largest covering approximately 3.2%. Germline values: CDR1 MNHEY, CDR2 SMNVEV (reference sequence). The CDR3 covers 12 residues. V was clipped by 4 bases and J by 9 bases, with 11 bases between them. Study-wide results and caveats: Later analysis showed most CMV-associated TCR beta chains appearing HLA-restricted.

Sequencing used PBMCs. This TCR came from a female donor in good health and CMV-seropositive. V and J are TRBV27 and TRBJ2-3; D may be TRBD2 (5 bases). As DNA, the CDR3 is TGTGCCAGCAGTTCAGCGGTGAACACGCAGTATTTT. Amino acid sequence: CASSSAVNTQYF.